These 15 T cell receptor beta chains share one sample of origin, sequenced in a study of blood T cells in healthy people across ages. A J-beta primer mix and a sample-barcoded 5' primer were used in a second PCR of about 7 to 12 cycles. MiXCR was run by TCRdb on the 5' RACE reads, yielding one entry per CDR3 protein. The sample shows 600,000 to 650,000 distinct CDR3 sequences, 58% of them seen only once. Sequences were obtained from blood. These receptors were taken from a man in his fifties or sixties in good health.

This clonotype was counted a few times. The V call is TRBV9, the J call TRBJ2-5; D is perhaps TRBD2 (7 bases). Trimming shortened V by 4 bases and J by 4 bases, and 17 bases separated the two germline ends. Germline V gives CDR1 SGDLS, CDR2 YYNGEE. This CDR3 has 15 residues. CDR3 DNA: TGTGCCAGCAGCACCCCACTTGGGGGGGCAGAGACCCAGTACTTC. Encoded protein: CASSTPLGGAETQYF.

This clonotype was observed a few times. This sequence joins TRBV5-1 and TRBJ1-1; TRBD1 matches at 7 bases. CDR1 and CDR2 from the germline V gene are SGHRS and YFSETQ. The CDR3 spans 14 residues. V trimming: 3 bases; J trimming: 1 base; junction bases outside the gene matches: 3. CDR3 DNA sequence: TGCGCCAGCAGCTCCCGACAGGGGAACACTGAAGCTTTCTTT. Its translation: CASSSRQGNTEAFF.

The chain joins TRBV4-1 to TRBJ2-1; 7 bases match TRBD2. The germline CDR1 and CDR2 sequences are MGHRA and YSYEKL. The CDR3 runs to 15 residues. V lost 0 bases and J lost 7; bases outside the gene matches: 6. The CDR3 coding sequence is TGCGCCAGCAGCCAAGAGGGAGGGAACGGGAATGAGCAGTTCTTC. It is translated as CASSQEGGNGNEQFF.

This sequence joins TRBV10-3 and TRBJ2-1; D is uncertain. The V gene lost 2 bases and the J gene lost 0 bases, with 17 bases spanning the gap. Germline V gene lookup returns CDR1 ENHRY and CDR2 SYGVKD. The CDR3 sequence is 18 residues long. The CDR3: CAISEPTGRTLSYNEQFF. The CDR3 nucleotides read TGTGCCATCAGTGAGCCGACCGGACGCACACTCTCCTACAATGAGCAGTTCTTC.

This chain joins TRBV28 and TRBJ1-5, with 7 nucleotides matching TRBD1. This CDR3 region has 15 residues. Germline loops: CDR1 MDHEN, CDR2 SYDVKM. With V trimmed by 6 bases and J by 2 bases, 7 bases remained unmatched. The CDR3 DNA reads as TGTGCCAGCAGAGCGACAGGGATGGGCAATCAGCCCCAGCATTTT. Residues: CASRATGMGNQPQHF.

The CDR3 bases are TGTGCCAGCAGCCCCTCGGGTTCCTTGGCTACTGAAGCTTTCTTT. Translated: CASSPSGSLATEAFF. The chain joins TRBV11-1 to TRBJ1-1; D is unclear. V lost 5 bases and J 5 bases, leaving 18 bases between the germline ends. Germline V gene sequence: CDR1 SGHAT, CDR2 FQDESV (reference sequence). CDR3 length equals 15 residues.

This clonotype was counted only a few times. This chain joins TRBV12-3 or TRBV12-4 and TRBJ1-2, with a tentative D call TRBD1 (5 bases). V was cut by 1 base and J by 4 bases, with 10 bases left in between. This CDR3 has 14 amino acids. The CDR3 nucleotides are TGTGCCAGCAGTTTAGGGACACGATCCTATGGCTACACCTTC. Protein sequence: CASSLGTRSYGYTF.

A note on this clonotype: At one boundary the junction diverges from the germline segment, which might be a read error. The V and J genes are TRBV7-6 and TRBJ2-7; D gene unclear. This CDR3 is 15 amino acids long. CDR1 SGHVS and CDR2 FNYEAQ come from the germline V gene. The CDR3 loop is CVSSPGSGPSYEQYF. The CDR3 nucleotides read TGTGTCAGCAGCCCCGGATCGGGCCCCTCCTACGAGCAGTACTTC.

This clonotype has just a few counts. The V call is TRBV7-2, the J call TRBJ2-5, with D perhaps TRBD2 (6 bases). The CDR3 runs 14 residues. The germline gives CDR1 SGHTA, CDR2 FQGNSA. Trimming pared 5 bases from V and 4 bases from J, leaving 14 bases between. The CDR3 is CASSPTSLGETQYF. As DNA, the CDR3 is TGTGCCAGCAGCCCGACTAGTTTGGGAGAGACCCAGTACTTC.

V is TRBV5-1 and J is TRBJ1-1; D may be TRBD1 (5 bases). CDR1 is SGHRS, CDR2 YFSETQ, per germline. The length of the CDR3 is 14 residues. Trimming pared 2 bases from V and 6 bases from J, leaving 14 bases between. DNA of the CDR3: TGCGCCAGCAGCTTCCAAACAGGTTCGCCTGAAGCTTTCTTT. It translates to CASSFQTGSPEAFF.

This chain links TRBV20-1 with TRBJ2-7; 9 bases agree with TRBD1. Trimming cost V 6 bases and J 2 bases; bases outside gene matches: 8. This CDR3 spans 14 amino acids. Germline V gene data show CDR1 as DFQATT and CDR2 as SNEGSKA (reference sequence). The chain's CDR3 is CSAETDRGTYEQYF. Written as DNA, the CDR3 is TGCAGTGCCGAGACAGACAGGGGGACCTACGAGCAGTACTTC.

The CDR3 region has the DNA TGTGCCAGCAGCATACGACAGGGGGTAGACAATGAGCAGTTCTTC. Translating it yields CASSIRQGVDNEQFF. The chain combines TRBV3-1 with TRBJ2-1, with TRBD1 matching over 9 bases. The CDR3 runs 15 residues. Trimming took 5 bases from V and 5 from J; bases not matched to a gene: 7. CDR1 and CDR2 from the germline V gene are LGHDT and YNNKEL (reference sequence).

This chain connects TRBV5-1 to TRBJ1-2, with D possibly TRBD1 on 6 matching bases. Germline-derived CDR1 and CDR2 are SGHRS and YFSETQ. CDR3 length: 14 amino acids. The V gene lost 4 bases and the J gene lost 6 bases, with 16 bases spanning the gap. The CDR3 is CASSPQLGGDGYTF. Here the CDR3 DNA reads TGCGCCAGCAGCCCCCAATTGGGGGGCGATGGCTACACCTTC.

This clonotype was observed once. V is TRBV5-4 and J is TRBJ2-1, with TRBD1 matching over 9 bases. The germline V gene has CDR1 SGHNT and CDR2 YYREEE (reference sequence). The CDR3 has 16 amino acids. V trimming: 4 bases; J trimming: 1 base; junction bases outside the gene matches: 6. The CDR3: CASSPQTGGSYNEQFF. CDR3 coding DNA: TGTGCCAGCAGCCCGCAGACAGGGGGGTCCTACAATGAGCAGTTCTTC. Combining the CDR3 with reference TRBV5-4 and TRBJ2-1 gives the whole variable domain ETGVTQSPTHLIKTRGQQVTLRCSSQSGHNTVSWYQQALGQGPQFIFQYYREEENGRGNFPPRFSGLQFPNYSSELNVNALELDDSALYLCASSPQTGGSYNEQFFGPGTRLTVL.

In nucleotides, the CDR3 is TGTGCCAGCAGTCCCAGCGGTAAAAACATTCAGTACTTC. Residues: CASSPSGKNIQYF. The rearrangement uses TRBV2 and TRBJ2-4, with D possibly matching TRBD2 (5 bases). This CDR3 has 13 amino acids. Per germline, CDR1 SNHLY and CDR2 FYNNEI. V gave up 5 bases and J gave up 4 bases, with 9 bases separating them.